Sequencing of this T cell receptor (beta chain) was carried out in a study of blood T cell repertoires in COVID-19. Overall study: Researchers got acute and convalescent COVID-19 samples from the United States, Italy and Spain. T cells, B-cell-depleted T cells, or PBMCs supplied cDNA or gDNA.

The Seattle patients joined while their infection was active and were tracked longitudinally afterward. Original methodology: Amplification of reference gene primers provided the estimated nucleated cell counts. This table comes from immunoSEQ multiplex PCR, and its TCRdb copy is limited to in-frame clones, with some not included. V and J calls and clone size are as listed in that table; D and trimming were resolved from the DNA. The sample lists roughly 60,000 clones, approximately 77% occurring once. Trimming took 4 bases from V and 4 from J; bases not matched to a gene: 5. Germline-derived CDR1 and CDR2 are SGHTA and FQGNSA. The CDR3 length is 14 residues.

The chain combines TRBV7-2 with TRBJ1-1, with 8 bases identical to TRBD1. This receptor was taken from a woman between 65 and 79 years old with COVID-19, enrolled during active disease. Source material: peripheral blood. CDR3: CASSSQTGVTEAFF. The CDR3 nucleotides are TGTGCCAGCAGCTCACAGACAGGGGTCACTGAAGCTTTCTTT.